Presented here are 30 T cell receptor beta chains from one specimen sequenced in a study of CD8+CD57+ T cells in acquired aplastic anemia. Template material for TCR beta VDJ and CDR3 profiling consisted of genomic DNA. TCRdb reprocessed the reads with MiXCR, giving one entry per CDR3 protein. This sample carries about 180,000 distinct CDR3 sequences, around 48% of them seen once, and the ten largest clones take 1.1%. An expansion of CD8+CD57+ cells by flow cytometry had been shown in patients chosen for sequencing. The specimen sequenced was sorted CD4+, CD8+, or CD8+CD57+ T cells (not recorded which) from PBMCs. Receptor source: a human donor with aplastic anemia.

This clonotype showed up just once. This chain joins TRBV4-2 and TRBJ2-1, with 15 bases aligning to TRBD2. Germline CDR1 LGHNA, CDR2 YNFKEQ. The CDR3 totals 15 residues. The trim removed 3 bases at V and 8 bases at J, leaving 2 bases unmatched. The DNA of the CDR3 is TGTGCCAGCAGCCACCGGACTAGCGGGGGGGATGAGCAGTTCTTC. It yields the protein CASSHRTSGGDEQFF.

The chain combines TRBV12-3 or TRBV12-4 with TRBJ1-6; 7 bases are a match to TRBD1. The V segment lost 3 bases and the J segment 8 bases; nucleotides outside the gene matches: 1. This CDR3 region has 13 residues. CDR3 bases: TGTGCCAGCAGTTTCGGGACAGATTCACCCCTCCACTTT. Its translation is CASSFGTDSPLHF.

This chain links TRBV5-1 with TRBJ2-1; TRBD1 matches at 7 bases. Germline assignment: CDR1 SGHRS and CDR2 YFSETQ. The CDR3 extends over 15 amino acids. After removal of 4 bases from V and 4 bases from J, the junction contained 8 bases not matched to a gene. The CDR3 loop is CASSISGTAYNEQFF. The CDR3 coding sequence is TGCGCCAGCAGCATCTCCGGGACAGCGTACAATGAGCAGTTCTTC.

This clonotype was detected a few times. The rearrangement links TRBV20-1 to TRBJ2-7; D not resolved. The germline V gene encodes CDR1 DFQATT and CDR2 SNEGSKA (reference sequence). There are 12 residues in the CDR3. V lost 3 bases, J lost 2 bases, and 8 bases lay in between. The CDR3 protein is CSASGLAYEQYF. The CDR3, as DNA: TGCAGTGCTAGCGGGTTAGCCTACGAGCAGTACTTC.

This clonotype was picked up a small number of times. The chain joins TRBV29-1 to TRBJ2-3; a possible D gene is TRBD2 (6 bases). This CDR3 is 13 amino acids long. The V and J ends lost 6 bases and 4 bases respectively, with 14 bases between them. The V gene's germline CDR1 is SQVTM and CDR2 ANQGSEA. The DNA for the CDR3 is TGCAGCGTGCCGGGACTTACCTCAGATACGCAGTATTTT. Translated, it gives CSVPGLTSDTQYF.

This clonotype has a count of ten or more. The chain is built from TRBV24-1 and TRBJ2-5, with 9 bases matching TRBD2. Unmatched junction bases numbered 2, after V lost 3 bases and J lost 1 base. Germline V gene lookup returns CDR1 KGHDR and CDR2 SFDVKD. The CDR3 is 15 residues long. CDR3 bases: TGTGCCACCAGTGATGCGGGGGGGCCCCAAGAGACCCAGTACTTC. Translating it yields CATSDAGGPQETQYF.

The V gene is TRBV2, the J gene TRBJ1-2; D is uncertain. Germline CDR1 reads SNHLY; CDR2 reads FYNNEI. With 2 bases removed from V and 0 bases from J, the gap between germline ends came to 10 bases. This CDR3 comprises 15 residues. The CDR3 sequence: CASSEFGGTNYGYTF. CDR3 DNA: TGTGCCAGCAGTGAATTCGGCGGCACTAACTATGGCTACACCTTC.

J is TRBJ2-7 and V is TRBV2; D remains ambiguous. V was pared by 1 base and J by 7 bases, with 11 bases between. Germline CDR1 SNHLY, CDR2 FYNNEI. This CDR3 contains 13 residues. CDR3 sequence: CASSEGWSQEQYF. The CDR3 DNA reads as TGTGCCAGCAGTGAAGGTTGGAGCCAGGAGCAGTACTTC.

There are a few counts of this clonotype. This sequence may be a read error, since a much larger clone differs from it by one base. The V and J genes are TRBV2 and TRBJ2-1; the D gene is possibly TRBD1 (5 bases). The CDR3 extends over 13 amino acids. Trimming removed 4 bases from V and 5 bases from J, with 9 bases in between. In germline, CDR1 is SNHLY, CDR2 FYNNEI. The CDR3 sequence is CASSGGPHNEQFF. CDR3 in DNA: TGTGCCAGCAGTGGGGGCCCCCACAATGAGCAGTTCTTC.

The rearrangement uses TRBV7-3 and TRBJ2-7; D is unclear. CDR3 size: 13 residues. The V and J ends lost 5 bases and 1 base respectively, with 9 bases between them. CDR1 is SGHTA and CDR2 is FQGTGA in the germline V gene. The CDR3 loop is CASSPTTSYEQYF. The CDR3 DNA reads TGTGCCAGCAGCCCAACGACGTCCTACGAGCAGTACTTC.

The chain joins TRBV12-3 or TRBV12-4 to TRBJ2-7; D possibly corresponds to TRBD1 (6 bases). The CDR3 contains 14 residues. V lost 7 bases and J lost 4, with 17 bases in between. The CDR3 DNA follows: TGTGCCAGCACCCTCAGGGACATCGGTTACGAGCAGTACTTC. This sequence encodes CASTLRDIGYEQYF.

J is TRBJ2-7 and V is TRBV24-1, with TRBD1 matching over 9 bases. Germline V gene data show CDR1 as KGHDR and CDR2 as SFDVKD. This CDR3 contains 14 residues. The J segment lost 2 bases and the V segment lost 9 bases, leaving 7 bases of the junction unmatched. Here the CDR3 reads CATAGDRATYEQYF. The CDR3 DNA follows: TGTGCCACCGCCGGGGACAGGGCCACCTACGAGCAGTACTTC.

The gene calls are TRBV7-9 and TRBJ2-7; the D gene could be TRBD1 or TRBD2 (5 bases each). CDR1 and CDR2 (germline): SEHNR, FQNEAQ (reference sequence). This CDR3 comprises 13 residues. V was pared by 11 bases and J by 0 bases, with 14 bases between. CDR3 region: CAGDGISSYEQYF. CDR3 bases: TGTGCCGGGGACGGAATAAGCTCCTACGAGCAGTACTTC. The whole variable domain, remainder taken from reference TRBV7-9 and TRBJ2-7, is DTGVSQNPRHKITKRGQNVTFRCDPISEHNRLYWYRQTLGQGPEFLTYFQNEAQLEKSRLLSDRFSAERPKGSFSTLEIQRTEQGDSAMYLCAGDGISSYEQYFGPGTRLTVT.

This clonotype showed up just once. CDR3: CSARAPPRDTQYF. The CDR3 DNA reads as TGCAGTGCTAGAGCGCCCCCGCGGGATACGCAGTATTTT. The chain carries TRBV20-1 and TRBJ2-3; unclear D gene. This CDR3 comprises 13 residues. Looked up from germline, CDR1 is DFQATT and CDR2 is SNEGSKA (reference sequence). Between the trimmed V and J ends, which lost 1 base and 6 bases, there was a span of 11 bases.

This clonotype was observed a few times. The chain employs TRBV15 and TRBJ2-7, with D possibly matching TRBD1 (6 bases). Per the germline V gene, CDR1 is LNHNV and CDR2 is YYDKDF (reference sequence). Trimming took 3 bases from V and 2 from J, leaving 14 bases between them. CDR3 size: 15 residues. The DNA of the CDR3 is TGTGCCACCAGCAGCGCCGGGACACGGACCTACGAGCAGTACTTC. This encodes CATSSAGTRTYEQYF.

In this sample, this clonotype turned up many times. This sequence joins TRBV20-1 and TRBJ2-7; 9 bases fit TRBD1. V lost 1 base, J lost 6 bases, and 7 bases stayed unmatched. The CDR3 is 14 amino acids. The germline gives CDR1 DFQATT, CDR2 SNEGSKA (reference sequence). The CDR3: CSARARDRVSEQYF. The CDR3 bases are TGCAGTGCTAGAGCCCGGGACAGGGTTTCCGAGCAGTACTTC.

Many counts were recorded for this clonotype. The chain recombines TRBV15 with TRBJ2-3; 7 bases are shared with TRBD2. The CDR3 totals 18 residues. Germline V gene data show CDR1 as LNHNV and CDR2 as YYDKDF (reference sequence). J lost 0 bases, V lost 1 base, and 10 bases had no gene match. The CDR3 bases are TGTGCCACCAGCAGAGCCCGGGGGGTTAGCGTTAGCACAGATACGCAGTATTTT. This gives the protein CATSRARGVSVSTDTQYF.

Concerning this clonotype: A much more abundant neighbour one base away suggests this may be a read error. The DNA is omitted, as the CDR3 cannot be located on it reliably, and the CDR3 follows TCRdb's listing. The V and J genes are TRBV5-4 and TRBJ1-1. Germline values: CDR1 SGHNT, CDR2 YYREEE (reference sequence). The CDR3 spans 15 residues, counting both ends. The CDR3 spells CASSSVGGGNTEVFF.

On this clonotype itself: The missing conserved phenylalanine or tryptophan at the end of this CDR3 makes a read error likely. The CDR3 DNA follows: TGTGCCAGCAGTTTTACGGGGGAGTGGAACACTGAAGCTTTCCTT. Encoded protein: CASSFTGEWNTEAFL. The chain joins TRBV27 to TRBJ1-1; D might be TRBD1 (5 bases). This CDR3 has 15 residues. Germline V gene lookup returns CDR1 MNHEY and CDR2 SMNVEV (reference sequence). Trimming removed 3 bases at V and 1 base at J, with 12 bases between.

The V and J genes are TRBV7-2 and TRBJ2-7; TRBD2 matches at 14 bases. The CDR3 sequence is 15 residues long. CDR1 is SGHTA, CDR2 FQGNSA, per germline. J was trimmed by 7 bases and V by 2 bases; bases with no gene match: 4. CDR3 protein: CASSLSTSGGAEQYF. CDR3 nucleotide sequence: TGTGCCAGCAGCTTATCGACTAGCGGGGGGGCAGAGCAGTACTTC.

The chain combines TRBV15 with TRBJ2-7; TRBD2 is a possible D gene (5 bases). The CDR3 runs to 15 residues. Germline V gene sequence: CDR1 LNHNV, CDR2 YYDKDF (reference sequence). V was cut by 0 bases and J by 3 bases, with 12 bases left in between. The CDR3 sequence is CATSRDTASSYEQYF. The CDR3 DNA reads as TGTGCCACCAGCAGAGATACCGCTAGCAGCTACGAGCAGTACTTC. Full variable domain (outside the CDR3, taken from reference TRBV15 and TRBJ2-7): DAMVIQNPRYQVTQFGKPVTLSCSQTLNHNVMYWYQQKSSQAPKLLFHYYDKDFNNEADTPDNFQSRRPNTSFCFLDIRSPGLGDTAMYLCATSRDTASSYEQYFGPGTRLTVT.

This sequence joins TRBV19 and TRBJ1-3; no reliable D call. Germline V gene data show CDR1 as LNHDA and CDR2 as SQIVND (reference sequence). The CDR3 runs to 17 residues. Trimming removed 5 bases from V and 4 bases from J, with 21 bases in between. CDR3 loop: CASSLMGPPFGGNTIYF. For the CDR3, the DNA is TGTGCCAGTAGTTTGATGGGCCCTCCCTTTGGCGGAAACACCATATATTTT.

This chain connects TRBV7-2 to TRBJ1-2; TRBD1 aligns across 9 bases. V lost 4 bases to trimming and J lost 8 bases; unmatched junction nucleotides: 8. The CDR3 has 14 amino acids. Germline V lookup: CDR1 SGHTA, CDR2 FQGNSA. The CDR3 protein is CASSSDRGGLGYTF. DNA for the CDR3: TGTGCCAGCAGCTCGGACAGGGGTGGGTTGGGCTACACCTTC.

In this sample, this clonotype turned up a few times. The V call is TRBV5-6, the J call TRBJ1-6; D remains unclear. CDR1 SGHDT and CDR2 YYEEEE come from the germline V gene. The V end was cut by 0 bases, the J end by 10 bases, with 5 bases between. There are 12 residues in the CDR3. The CDR3 loop reads CASSLEFSPLHF. CDR3 bases: TGTGCCAGCAGCTTGGAGTTCTCACCCCTCCACTTT.

The gene calls are TRBV15 and TRBJ2-1; D remains ambiguous. V was pared by 6 bases and J by 5 bases, with 17 bases between. The V gene's germline CDR1 is LNHNV and CDR2 YYDKDF (reference sequence). The CDR3 covers 15 residues. The CDR3 nucleotides read TGTGCCACCAGTACGACTCTCGGTTCGGACAATGAGCAGTTCTTC. Translation: CATSTTLGSDNEQFF.

The chain couples TRBV6-5 to TRBJ1-4; no clear D. Looked up from germline, CDR1 is MNHEY and CDR2 is SVGAGI. Trimming removed 1 base from V and 7 bases from J, with 7 bases in between. CDR3 length: 13 residues. The CDR3 region is CASSYYWGEKLFF. Written as DNA, the CDR3 is TGTGCCAGCAGTTACTACTGGGGTGAAAAACTGTTTTTT.

Ten or more counts support this clonotype. This chain uses TRBV20-1 with TRBJ2-5; TRBD2 is a possible D gene (6 bases). V was pared by 5 bases and J by 2 bases, with 21 bases between. This CDR3 has 16 amino acids. Germline assignment: CDR1 DFQATT and CDR2 SNEGSKA (reference sequence). The CDR3 DNA reads as TGCAGTGCTCCCGACCGCTTGGGGGGATGGCAAGAGACCCAGTACTTC. Its translation: CSAPDRLGGWQETQYF.

This clonotype appeared many times. The chain recombines TRBV9 with TRBJ2-3; D might be TRBD2 (7 bases). CDR1 and CDR2 (germline): SGDLS, YYNGEE. The V end lost 6 bases, the J end lost 6 bases, and 20 bases lay between the germline ends. The CDR3 consists of 15 residues. The CDR3 DNA is TGTGCCAGCACCAAGGGGGGGGGGGCCTGGGATACGCAGTATTTT. Amino acid sequence: CASTKGGGAWDTQYF.

The V and J genes are TRBV2 and TRBJ1-2, with TRBD1 as a possible D gene (6 bases). Germline V gene data show CDR1 as SNHLY and CDR2 as FYNNEI. This CDR3 has 18 amino acids. With 7 bases removed from V and 2 bases from J, the gap between germline ends came to 26 bases. The CDR3 sequence is CASKMDSAEGIGNYGYTF. DNA for the CDR3: TGTGCCAGCAAAATGGACAGTGCCGAGGGGATCGGGAACTATGGCTACACCTTC.

This chain connects TRBV7-8 to TRBJ2-1, with 7 bases aligning to TRBD2. Germline loops: CDR1 SGHVS, CDR2 FQNEAQ. After removal of 2 bases from V and 7 bases from J, the junction contained 8 bases not matched to a gene. CDR3 size: 15 residues. The CDR3 reads CASSLSSGNENEQFF. CDR3 bases: TGTGCCAGCAGCTTATCAAGCGGGAATGAAAATGAGCAGTTCTTC.